This TCR beta chain was sequenced for a study of CD8 T cells in ankylosing spondylitis. Points from the study as a whole: What appeared characteristic of ankylosing spondylitis blood was a TCR beta motif of seven to nine highly homologous variants.

TCRdb reanalysed the 5' RACE reads using MiXCR and keeps one entry per CDR3 protein. Among more than 200,000 distinct CDR3 sequences, 24% were seen once, and the ten largest hold 0.61%. Remarks on this clonotype: The antigen remains undetermined.

The J segment lost 5 bases and the V segment lost 2 bases, leaving 3 bases of the junction unmatched. The CDR3 runs 15 residues. Looked up from germline, CDR1 is KGHDR and CDR2 is SFDVKD. The sequence was obtained from a male donor with ankylosing spondylitis or in good health (not recorded which). The chain recombines TRBV24-1 with TRBJ2-5, with 11 bases that match TRBD1. The sequencing sample was made of blood, either unsorted or a sorted T cell fraction (not recorded which). The CDR3 loop is CATSDSGTGGETQYF. The CDR3 DNA follows: TGTGCCACCAGTGATTCCGGGACAGGGGGGGAGACCCAGTACTTC.